The next 10 T cell receptor beta chains were all read from a single sample in a study of T cells in Graves' hyperthyroidism and ophthalmopathy. RNA transcripts were the template for amplifying TCR beta CDR3 regions. Carried out on the TCR CDR3, a first-round RT-PCR used the HTBI primer set. TCRdb re-called the multiplex PCR reads through MiXCR, storing one row per CDR3 protein. The data show fewer than 550,000 distinct CDR3 sequences, approximately 15% seen once. The sample consisted of blood. The receptor set was obtained from a woman younger than 30 with Graves' hyperthyroidism.

The V and J genes are TRBV7-9 and TRBJ1-1, with D hard to call. Germline V lookup: CDR1 SEHNR, CDR2 FQNEAQ (reference sequence). The CDR3 runs to 15 residues. V was clipped by 5 bases and J by 0 bases, with 13 bases between them. The CDR3 bases are TGTGCCAGCAGCCGCGTAGAAGATTTGAACACTGAAGCTTTCTTT. It specifies CASSRVEDLNTEAFF.

This clonotype was recorded at least ten times. J is TRBJ2-7 and V is TRBV6-2 or TRBV6-3; D may correspond to TRBD1 or TRBD2 (5 bases each). Germline V gives CDR1 MNHEY, CDR2 SVGEGT. Trimming removed 0 bases from V and 0 bases from J, with 15 bases in between. This CDR3 has 17 amino acids. CDR3: CASSYSLGGIISYEQYF. The CDR3 DNA reads as TGTGCCAGCAGTTACTCCCTTGGGGGTATTATCTCCTACGAGCAGTACTTC.

This clonotype appeared many times. The rearrangement joins TRBV2 to TRBJ2-1; 7 bases are a match to TRBD2. The V gene's germline CDR1 is SNHLY and CDR2 FYNNEI. CDR3 size: 15 residues. Unmatched junction bases numbered 9, after V lost 6 bases and J lost 4 bases. CDR3 in DNA: TGTGCCAGCAGCCCGACTGGGGGGGGATACAATGAGCAGTTCTTC. Translated: CASSPTGGGYNEQFF.

Written as DNA, the CDR3 is TGTGCCACCAGCAGAGATCGGACAGGGGTTGGAAACACCATATATTTT. Amino acid sequence: CATSRDRTGVGNTIYF. The chain couples TRBV15 to TRBJ1-3; 9 nucleotides line up with TRBD1. This CDR3 contains 16 residues. From germline, CDR1 is LNHNV and CDR2 YYDKDF (reference sequence). V shed 0 bases, J shed 3 bases, and the junction held 3 bases outside the gene matches.

This clonotype occurred many times. This chain connects TRBV5-1 to TRBJ1-1; D not certain. V dropped 3 bases and J dropped 1 base, with 10 bases sitting between them. This CDR3 has 14 amino acids. Germline-derived CDR1 and CDR2 are SGHRS and YFSETQ. The CDR3: CASSSGGENTEAFF. CDR3 DNA sequence: TGCGCCAGCAGCTCCGGCGGGGAGAACACTGAAGCTTTCTTT. Full variable domain (rest looked up from reference TRBV5-1 and TRBJ1-1): KAGVTQTPRYLIKTRGQQVTLSCSPISGHRSVSWYQQTPGQGLQFLFEYFSETQRNKGNFPGRFSGRQFSNSRSEMNVSTLELGDSALYLCASSSGGENTEAFFGQGTRLTVV.

This clonotype was recorded at least ten times. This chain joins TRBV12-3 or TRBV12-4 and TRBJ2-3, with TRBD2 identical over 14 bases. The CDR3 spans 18 residues. With V trimmed by 2 bases and J by 5 bases, 9 bases remained unmatched. The CDR3 coding sequence is TGTGCCAGCAGTTTACCGCAGGGACTAGCGGGGGCGGGAGATACGCAGTATTTT. It is translated as CASSLPQGLAGAGDTQYF.

This clonotype was seen more than once but under ten times. V and J are TRBV9 and TRBJ1-1, with D possibly TRBD1 on 5 matching bases. Trimming cost V 0 bases and J 1 base, with 13 bases left between them. Per germline, CDR1 SGDLS and CDR2 YYNGEE. The length of the CDR3 is 16 residues. CDR3 bases: TGTGCCAGCAGCGTAGCCCCTCCGGGGCCGAACACTGAAGCTTTCTTT. This translates into CASSVAPPGPNTEAFF.

In this sample, this clonotype turned up a few times. J is TRBJ2-1 and V is TRBV20-1, with 8 bases that match TRBD2. The CDR3 spans 19 residues. V shed 0 bases, J shed 0 bases, and the junction held 13 bases outside the gene matches. Germline V lookup: CDR1 DFQATT, CDR2 SNEGSKA (reference sequence). The CDR3 bases are TGCAGTGCTAGAGATAGGGACCCTCTAGCGGGCCACTCCTACAATGAGCAGTTCTTC. Protein sequence: CSARDRDPLAGHSYNEQFF.

This chain uses TRBV14 with TRBJ2-7; 8 bases line up with TRBD2. J lost 0 bases, V lost 3 bases, and 7 bases had no gene match. CDR1 and CDR2 (germline): SGHDN, FVKESK. This CDR3 has 16 amino acids. This CDR3 reads CASSQSERGFSYEQYF. The CDR3 coding sequence is TGTGCCAGCAGCCAGTCCGAGCGGGGGTTCTCCTACGAGCAGTACTTC. Looking up the rest from reference TRBV14 and TRBJ2-7 gives the full variable domain: EAGVTQFPSHSVIEKGQTVTLRCDPISGHDNLYWYRRVMGKEIKFLLHFVKESKQDESGMPNNRFLAERTGGTYSTLKVQPAELEDSGVYFCASSQSERGFSYEQYFGPGTRLTVT.

This clonotype was detected ten times or more. The rearrangement links TRBV18 to TRBJ2-7; TRBD2 matches at 9 bases. The V and J ends lost 5 bases and 3 bases, in that order; junction bases with no gene match: 2. This CDR3 contains 13 residues. Looked up from germline, CDR1 is KGHSH and CDR2 is LQKENI. The CDR3 sequence is CASSAAGGYEQYF. For the CDR3, the DNA is TGTGCCAGCTCAGCAGCGGGGGGCTACGAGCAGTACTTC.